The 32 T cell receptor beta chains reported below all come from one sample, sequenced in a study of T-cell reconstitution after alpha-beta-depleted transplantation in children. Unique molecular identifiers were used to barcode this TCRbeta library. TCRdb used MiXCR to reprocess the PCR reads, holding one entry per CDR3 protein. Of roughly 500,000 distinct CDR3 sequences listed, around 18% are singletons. Material: PBMCs from the stem cell graft donor, obtained from the stem cell graft. These receptors were obtained from a human donor who donated a stem cell graft to a child with acute lymphoblastic leukemia.

This chain connects TRBV2 to TRBJ2-1; 9 bases are a match to TRBD2. Per germline, CDR1 SNHLY and CDR2 FYNNEI. This CDR3 is built from 11 residues. V dropped 6 bases and J dropped 10; count of bases not matched to a gene: 1. The CDR3 is CASRSGREQFF. CDR3 DNA: TGTGCCAGCAGGAGCGGGAGGGAGCAGTTCTTC.

The sample holds a few counts of this clonotype. The chain couples TRBV27 to TRBJ2-1; D not certain. This CDR3 is built from 14 residues. Germline V CDR1 and CDR2: MNHEY, SMNVEV (reference sequence). Trimming took off 3 bases at V and 8 bases at J, with 14 bases between the two ends. CDR3 region: CASSFALVAHEQFF. The CDR3 DNA follows: TGTGCCAGCAGTTTCGCGCTAGTCGCCCATGAGCAGTTCTTC.

The chain is built from TRBV6-5 and TRBJ2-1, with 15 bases lining up with TRBD2. Trimming cost V 2 bases and J 0 bases; bases outside gene matches: 2. The CDR3 has 18 amino acids. CDR1 and CDR2 (germline): MNHEY, SVGAGI. CDR3 DNA: TGTGCCAGCAGTTACGGGACTAGCGGGGGGAGCTCCTACAATGAGCAGTTCTTC. It encodes CASSYGTSGGSSYNEQFF.

In this sample, this clonotype turned up a few times. The chain joins TRBV10-2 to TRBJ2-5; TRBD2 agrees at 12 bases. Germline V gene sequence: CDR1 WSHSY, CDR2 SAAADI. Losses at the gene ends were 1 base for V and 4 bases for J; bases not matched to a gene: 4. This CDR3 contains 16 residues. CDR3 bases: TGCGCCAGCAGTGAGTTCCTAGCGGGAGGGGTAGAGACCCAGTACTTC. Amino acid sequence: CASSEFLAGGVETQYF.

The chain links TRBV12-3 or TRBV12-4 to TRBJ2-2; possible D gene TRBD2, 7 bases. The CDR3 length is 17 residues. V was clipped by 6 bases and J by 1 base, with 18 bases between them. CDR3 sequence reads: CASSHLGGGLNTGELFF. The CDR3 DNA reads TGTGCCAGCAGCCACCTAGGGGGGGGATTGAACACCGGGGAGCTGTTTTTT.

This clonotype was seen a handful of times. This sequence joins TRBV13 and TRBJ2-6; D gene ambiguous. This CDR3 spans 13 amino acids. Trimming removed 5 bases from V and 2 bases from J, with 4 bases in between. Germline lookup yields CDR1 PRHDT and CDR2 FYEKMQ (reference sequence). The CDR3 here is CASSGAGANVLTF. The CDR3 nucleotides read TGTGCCAGCAGCGGCGCTGGGGCCAACGTCCTGACTTTC.

The chain joins TRBV29-1 to TRBJ2-1, with 9 bases aligning to TRBD2. This CDR3 contains 14 residues. CDR1 SQVTM and CDR2 ANQGSEA come from the germline V gene. V dropped 3 bases and J dropped 5; count of bases not matched to a gene: 5. The CDR3 DNA sequence: TGCAGCGTTGACGTTAGGACTAGCGACAATGAGCAGTTCTTC. Translation: CSVDVRTSDNEQFF.

This clonotype was counted only a few times. The chain couples TRBV14 to TRBJ2-4, with 7 bases matching TRBD2. Germline V gene data show CDR1 as SGHDN and CDR2 as FVKESK. The CDR3 is 17 amino acids. J was trimmed by 6 bases and V by 0 bases; bases with no gene match: 11. The CDR3 DNA reads as TGTGCCAGCAGCCAAGATTTGGCCAGCGGGGAGGGAAACATTCAGTACTTC. It specifies CASSQDLASGEGNIQYF.

The chain combines TRBV18 with TRBJ2-1; 9 positions agree with TRBD2. CDR1 is KGHSH, CDR2 LQKENI, per germline. The CDR3 contains 16 residues. The V and J ends lost 3 bases and 1 base, in that order; junction bases with no gene match: 4. CDR3 sequence: CASSPAGGPSYNEQFF. The CDR3 coding sequence is TGTGCCAGCTCACCGGCGGGAGGGCCATCCTACAATGAGCAGTTCTTC.

The sample holds a few counts of this clonotype. This chain connects TRBV6-5 to TRBJ2-7; weak D call: TRBD2 (6 bases). Looked up from germline, CDR1 is MNHEY and CDR2 is SVGAGI. Trimming shortened V by 6 bases and J by 0 bases, and 15 bases separated the two germline ends. The CDR3 sequence is 15 residues long. The CDR3: CASSPRTGLSYEQYF. CDR3 in DNA: TGTGCCAGCAGCCCCCGGACGGGACTCTCCTACGAGCAGTACTTC.

This sequence joins TRBV29-1 and TRBJ2-7; 8 bases are a match to TRBD2. Germline-derived CDR1 and CDR2 are SQVTM and ANQGSEA. This CDR3 has 16 residues. With V trimmed by 4 bases and J by 4 bases, 15 bases remained unmatched. The CDR3 here is CSVAGTRGGKGYEQYF. The CDR3 nucleotides read TGCAGCGTTGCTGGGACTAGAGGAGGGAAGGGATACGAGCAGTACTTC.

This clonotype showed up just a few times. The chain carries TRBV12-3 or TRBV12-4 and TRBJ2-1; D unclear. The CDR3 runs to 11 residues. V dropped 6 bases and J dropped 7 bases, with 7 bases sitting between them. The CDR3 loop reads CASRYSNEQFF. CDR3 nucleotide sequence: TGTGCCAGCAGGTACTCGAATGAGCAGTTCTTC.

A note on this clonotype: Its ends do not fully match the called genes, so a read error is possible. The chain recombines TRBV5-1 with TRBJ2-1; TRBD1 aligns across 9 bases. The CDR3 is 13 amino acids. CDR1 is SGHRS and CDR2 is YFSETQ in the germline V gene. The CDR3 sequence is CASSSNSGTGKIF. The CDR3 nucleotides are TGCGCCAGCAGCTCTAATTCCGGGACAGGGAAGATCTTC.

The gene calls are TRBV5-1 and TRBJ2-1, with a weak D call TRBD1 (5 bases). The germline CDR1 and CDR2 sequences are SGHRS and YFSETQ. V lost 0 bases to trimming and J lost 1 base, with 8 bases between them. CDR3 size: 15 residues. The CDR3 spells CASSLARDSYNEQFF. CDR3 in DNA: TGCGCCAGCAGCTTGGCCAGGGATTCCTACAATGAGCAGTTCTTC.

The genes are TRBV5-1 and TRBJ2-1, with 15 bases aligning to TRBD2. Germline CDR1 reads SGHRS; CDR2 reads YFSETQ. V shed 6 bases and J 2 bases; nucleotides not matched to a gene: 6. This CDR3 has 17 residues. CDR3 amino acids: CASTPGLAGGPYNEQFF. Written as DNA, the CDR3 is TGCGCCAGCACTCCGGGACTAGCGGGGGGTCCCTACAATGAGCAGTTCTTC.

This sequence joins TRBV29-1 and TRBJ2-7; D remains unclear. The CDR3 contains 12 residues. In germline, CDR1 is SQVTM, CDR2 ANQGSEA. Trimming removed 4 bases at V and 3 bases at J, with 10 bases between. The CDR3 DNA is TGCAGCGTTGCCAGGAGCGTCTACGAGCAGTACTTC. It codes for CSVARSVYEQYF.

The chain is built from TRBV24-1 and TRBJ2-3; no clear D. This CDR3 has 12 residues. V was trimmed by 3 bases and J by 7 bases, leaving 7 bases between them. Germline V gene lookup returns CDR1 KGHDR and CDR2 SFDVKD. The CDR3 sequence: CATSDEGNTQYF. The CDR3 DNA reads as TGTGCCACCAGTGATGAAGGGAATACGCAGTATTTT.

This clonotype was observed a few times. The rearrangement joins TRBV4-1 to TRBJ2-7; D remains unclear. This CDR3 has 13 amino acids. Trimming removed 2 bases from V and 1 base from J, with 6 bases in between. Germline CDR1 reads MGHRA; CDR2 reads YSYEKL. CDR3 protein: CASSQLGSYEQYF. CDR3 nucleotides: TGCGCCAGCAGCCAATTGGGTTCCTACGAGCAGTACTTC.

This clonotype came up a few times. The chain uses TRBV24-1 and TRBJ2-1, with 8 bases lining up with TRBD2. J lost 1 base, V lost 5 bases, and 9 bases had no gene match. The CDR3 has 17 amino acids. The germline gives CDR1 KGHDR, CDR2 SFDVKD. The CDR3 nucleotides are TGTGCCACCAGTGGGTACACGGGACTAGGTTCCTACAATGAGCAGTTCTTC. Its translation is CATSGYTGLGSYNEQFF.

This chain links TRBV7-2 with TRBJ2-2; D uncertain. The CDR3 consists of 14 residues. The germline V and J ends were trimmed by 6 bases and 0 bases, with 8 bases remaining between them. CDR1 and CDR2 (germline): SGHTA, FQGNSA. The CDR3 nucleotides read TGTGCCAGCAGTTACTGGACGAACACCGGGGAGCTGTTTTTT. It codes for CASSYWTNTGELFF. Complete variable domain (other parts from reference TRBV7-2 and TRBJ2-2): GAGVSQSPSNKVTEKGKDVELRCDPISGHTALYWYRQSLGQGLEFLIYFQGNSAPDKSGLPSDRFSAERTGGSVSTLTIQRTQQEDSAVYLCASSYWTNTGELFFGEGSRLTVL.

This clonotype was detected ten times or more. As DNA, the CDR3 is TGTGCCAGCAGTTTCGGGGTTTCCACTGAAGCTTTCTTT. As protein: CASSFGVSTEAFF. The chain links TRBV12-3 or TRBV12-4 to TRBJ1-1; D uncertain. The V and J ends lost 3 bases and 4 bases respectively, with 9 bases between them. This CDR3 is built from 13 residues.

The chain has TRBV9 and TRBJ2-7; D ambiguous. CDR1 is SGDLS, CDR2 YYNGEE, per germline. V gave up 1 base and J gave up 2 bases, with 10 bases separating them. The CDR3 loop spans 14 amino acids. The CDR3 loop reads CASSVSGWTYEQYF. CDR3 coding DNA: TGTGCCAGCAGCGTATCTGGTTGGACCTACGAGCAGTACTTC.

This clonotype was seen a few times. This chain joins TRBV12-3 or TRBV12-4 and TRBJ2-1, with D hard to call. Trimming took 5 bases from V and 8 from J, leaving 13 bases between them. The CDR3 contains 13 residues. The CDR3 reads CASSPGSLDEQFF. The DNA of the CDR3 is TGTGCCAGCAGTCCCGGTAGTCTTGATGAGCAGTTCTTC.

This chain links TRBV6-1 with TRBJ2-7; a weak D match, TRBD1 (6 bases). Trimming cost V 2 bases and J 6 bases, with 17 bases left between them. CDR1 and CDR2 (germline): MNHNS, SASEGT. The CDR3 is 15 amino acids. In nucleotides, the CDR3 is TGTGCCAGCAGTGAATCCCCGACAGGCGGCGGCGAGCAGTACTTC. Translation gives CASSESPTGGGEQYF.

This clonotype was seen only a few times. The genes are TRBV6-1 and TRBJ2-7; 7 positions agree with TRBD2. Germline V lookup: CDR1 MNHNS, CDR2 SASEGT. With 7 bases clipped from V and 1 base from J, the junction kept 10 bases outside the gene matches. CDR3 length: 15 residues. CDR3 residues: CASTKGKGLSYEQYF. Here the CDR3 DNA reads TGTGCCAGCACAAAGGGGAAGGGACTATCCTACGAGCAGTACTTC.

This clonotype was observed a few times. The CDR3 DNA reads TGTGCCAGCAGCTTAGGAGGCAGGGGTTGGGAGACCCAGTACTTC. It codes for CASSLGGRGWETQYF. The V gene is TRBV7-2, the J gene TRBJ2-5; weak D call: TRBD1 (6 bases). The germline V gene encodes CDR1 SGHTA and CDR2 FQGNSA. The CDR3 extends over 15 amino acids. V lost 1 base and J 5 bases, leaving 14 bases between the germline ends.

This clonotype has a handful of counts. V gene TRBV6-6 combines with J gene TRBJ2-3; possible D gene TRBD2, 5 bases. The germline CDR1 and CDR2 sequences are MNHNY and SVGAGI (reference sequence). The V gene lost 4 bases and the J gene lost 8 bases, with 13 bases spanning the gap. CDR3 size: 13 residues. The CDR3 DNA reads TGTGCCAGCAGTTCCCCCTCAGGAGGTACGCAGTATTTT. Translation: CASSSPSGGTQYF.

In its sample, this clonotype was seen a few times. The V call is TRBV3-1, the J call TRBJ2-3, with a tentative D call TRBD2 (6 bases). The germline gives CDR1 LGHDT, CDR2 YNNKEL (reference sequence). The CDR3 sequence is 16 residues long. The V end lost 0 bases, the J end lost 4 bases, and 14 bases lay between the germline ends. CDR3 DNA sequence: TGTGCCAGCAGCCAAGATGTGCGGGATATACCAGATACGCAGTATTTT. Amino acids: CASSQDVRDIPDTQYF.

This clonotype was detected a few times. This chain connects TRBV29-1 to TRBJ2-5; 9 nucleotides line up with TRBD2. The ends lost 5 bases at V and 4 bases at J; junction bases unmatched: 8. The germline V gene encodes CDR1 SQVTM and CDR2 ANQGSEA. CDR3 size: 14 residues. The DNA of the CDR3 is TGCAGCGTTCTTATTAGCGGGAGAAGAGAGACCCAGTACTTC. Protein product: CSVLISGRRETQYF.

The rearrangement links TRBV19 to TRBJ2-7; D not certain. The CDR3 runs 14 residues. CDR1 is LNHDA and CDR2 is SQIVND in the germline V gene (reference sequence). V lost 3 bases to trimming and J lost 2 bases, with 11 bases between them. The CDR3, as DNA: TGTGCCAGTAGTATGGGCCAGAACCCCTACGAGCAGTACTTC. This gives the protein CASSMGQNPYEQYF.

The chain combines TRBV4-1 with TRBJ1-4; possibly TRBD1 for D (6 bases). The CDR3 is made up of 15 amino acids. The V end was cut by 1 base, the J end by 7 bases, with 13 bases between. Germline-derived CDR1 and CDR2 are MGHRA and YSYEKL. CDR3 residues: CASSQAGDSGEKLFF. In DNA form, the CDR3 reads TGCGCCAGCAGCCAAGCAGGGGATTCGGGTGAAAAACTGTTTTTT.

The CDR3 sequence: CASSLSGGSRDEQFF. The CDR3 coding sequence is TGTGCCAGCAGTTTATCAGGAGGGAGTAGGGATGAGCAGTTCTTC. The rearrangement uses TRBV12-3 or TRBV12-4 and TRBJ2-1, with a weak D call TRBD2 (6 bases). Trimming took 2 bases from V and 8 from J, leaving 16 bases between them. The CDR3 runs to 15 residues.